A selection of T cell receptor beta chains follows, all from one sample in a study of blood T cell repertoires in COVID-19. Assay: immunoSEQ multiplex PCR; the TCRdb copy retains only in-frame clones and omits some. The data show hundreds of thousands of clones, with about 88% seen just once and approximately 1.5% held by the top ten. Sequencing input: PBMCs or T cells enriched from blood (not recorded which). These receptors all stem from a woman younger than 35 who had been exposed to COVID-19. CDR3s include the opening cysteine and the closing phenylalanine or tryptophan. D genes are given only for firm matches. Expanded clones are given a class, and other clones once, few, many or no size at all.

cdr3_aa,cdr3_nt,clone_size,v_call,d_call,j_call
CASRGGPGNTIYF,TGTGCCAGCAGGGGAGGGCCCGGAAACACCATATATTTT,once,TRBV28,.,TRBJ1-3
CASSLATGANYGYTF,TGTGCCAGCAGCTTAGCGACAGGGGCTAACTATGGCTACACCTTC,.,TRBV7-9,TRBD1,TRBJ1-2
CASSVGRQGNPEAFF,TGTGCCAGCAGCGTAGGTCGACAGGGTAACCCTGAAGCTTTCTTT,.,TRBV9,TRBD1,TRBJ1-1
CASSQGTGGRQPQHF,TGTGCCAGCAGCCAAGGGACAGGGGGGAGGCAGCCCCAGCATTTT,.,TRBV3-1/TRBV3-2,TRBD1,TRBJ1-5
CASSTLAGVGETQYF,TGTGCCAGCAGCACTCTAGCGGGAGTAGGAGAGACCCAGTACTTC,.,TRBV11-2,TRBD2,TRBJ2-5
CASSDGLSYEQYF,TGTGCCAGCAGTGACGGACTTAGCTACGAGCAGTACTTC,.,TRBV5-4,.,TRBJ2-7
CASSLSAPNEQYF,TGTGCCAGCAGTTTAAGCGCCCCTAACGAGCAGTACTTC,.,TRBV28,.,TRBJ2-7
CAWSRLAGGPNEQFF,TGTGCCTGGAGCCGACTAGCGGGGGGGCCCAATGAGCAGTTCTTC,.,TRBV30,TRBD2,TRBJ2-1
CASIPDRDSNQPQHF,TGTGCCAGTATCCCGGACAGGGACAGCAATCAGCCCCAGCATTTT,.,TRBV19,TRBD1,TRBJ1-5
CASSLRVSTDTQYF,TGTGCCAGCAGCTTGCGAGTTAGCACAGATACGCAGTATTTT,.,TRBV5-6,.,TRBJ2-3
CASRGLATYEQYF,TGTGCCAGTAGGGGACTAGCAACCTACGAGCAGTACTTC,.,TRBV19,TRBD2,TRBJ2-7
CASSLVVGRSTDTQYF,TGCGCCAGCAGCTTGGTTGTCGGGAGAAGCACAGATACGCAGTATTTT,.,TRBV5-1,.,TRBJ2-3
CASTQTGFGYGYTF,TGTGCCAGTACCCAGACAGGGTTCGGCTATGGCTACACCTTC,.,TRBV19,TRBD1,TRBJ1-2
CASSPSDRETQYF,TGTGCCAGCAGCCCTTCGGACAGGGAGACCCAGTACTTC,.,TRBV11-2,TRBD1,TRBJ2-5
CASSVVAGSYEQYF,TGTGCCAGCAGCGTAGTAGCAGGGTCCTACGAGCAGTACTTC,.,TRBV9,.,TRBJ2-7
CASSLTRDQPQHF,TGCGCCAGCAGCTTAACGAGGGATCAGCCCCAGCATTTT,.,TRBV5-1,.,TRBJ1-5
CASSVLREGTGELFF,TGTGCCAGCAGTGTGCTCAGGGAGGGAACCGGGGAGCTGTTTTTT,once,TRBV2,TRBD2,TRBJ2-2
CASSLSRTGRYEQYF,TGTGCCAGCAGCTTATCTAGGACAGGGCGTTACGAGCAGTACTTC,once,TRBV11-2,TRBD1,TRBJ2-7
CASSPTGQINQPQHF,TGTGCCAGCAGCCCGACCGGACAGATTAATCAGCCCCAGCATTTT,.,TRBV7-2,.,TRBJ1-5
CASSPGLAPEETQYF,TGTGCCAGCAGTCCGGGACTAGCCCCAGAAGAGACCCAGTACTTC,.,TRBV2,TRBD2,TRBJ2-5
CASRPGQMNTEAFF,TGTGCCAGCAGGCCGGGACAAATGAACACTGAAGCTTTCTTT,once,TRBV2,.,TRBJ1-1
CASSLDGLDEQYF,TGCGCCAGCAGCTTGGATGGACTCGACGAGCAGTACTTC,.,TRBV5-1,.,TRBJ2-7
CASSPRFSGANVLTF,TGTGCCAGCAGTCCCCGGTTCTCTGGGGCCAACGTCCTGACTTTC,.,TRBV27,.,TRBJ2-6
CASKSRQGRGQPQHF,TGTGCCAGCAAGAGTAGACAGGGACGGGGACAGCCCCAGCATTTT,.,TRBV6-5,TRBD1,TRBJ1-5
CASSPDLGLRSLTYEQYF,TGTGCCAGCAGTCCGGACTTAGGGTTGAGGTCACTTACCTACGAGCAGTACTTC,.,TRBV6-6,.,TRBJ2-7
CASSAPGQGIFGYTF,TGTGCCAGCAGCGCGCCGGGACAGGGAATTTTTGGCTACACCTTC,.,TRBV7-2,TRBD1,TRBJ1-2
CASSQPDYNEQFF,TGTGCCAGCAGCCAACCAGATTACAATGAGCAGTTCTTC,.,TRBV4-2,.,TRBJ2-1
CASSLTAEKETQYF,TGTGCCAGCAGTCTAACTGCCGAAAAAGAGACCCAGTACTTC,.,TRBV13,.,TRBJ2-5
CASSVYGREQYF,TGTGCCAGCAGTGTCTACGGCAGGGAGCAGTACTTC,.,TRBV28,.,TRBJ2-7
CASSTGLEQYF,TGTGCCAGTAGTACAGGGCTCGAGCAGTACTTC,few,TRBV19,.,TRBJ2-7
CATSRGLRGGSLSPLHF,TGTGCCACCAGCAGAGGCCTTCGGGGGGGCTCCCTCTCGCCCCTCCACTTT,.,TRBV15,.,TRBJ1-6
CASSWGGVEKLFF,TGTGCCAGCAGTTGGGGGGGCGTTGAAAAACTGTTTTTT,.,TRBV12-3/TRBV12-4,.,TRBJ1-4
CASRTQGGETQYF,TGCGCCAGCAGGACTCAGGGGGGAGAGACCCAGTACTTC,.,TRBV10-2,.,TRBJ2-5
CASSSFGQGKGYTF,TGTGCCAGCAGCTCCTTTGGACAGGGAAAGGGCTACACCTTC,.,TRBV7-2,TRBD1,TRBJ1-2
CSLTGGNTEAFF,TGCAGCCTGACAGGGGGGAACACTGAAGCTTTCTTT,.,TRBV29-1,TRBD1,TRBJ1-1
CASSFSLTGNEQFF,TGTGCCAGCAGCTTCTCACTGACAGGGAATGAGCAGTTCTTC,.,TRBV7-9,TRBD1,TRBJ2-1
CASSSGTGFNQPQHF,TGTGCCAGCAGTTCCGGGACAGGGTTTAATCAGCCCCAGCATTTT,.,TRBV7-6,TRBD1,TRBJ1-5
CASSDSINQPQHF,TGTGCCAGCAGTGACTCTATCAATCAGCCCCAGCATTTT,.,TRBV6-4,.,TRBJ1-5
CASSGTFNSYEQYF,TGTGCCAGCAGCGGGACTTTCAACTCCTACGAGCAGTACTTC,.,TRBV7-6,.,TRBJ2-7
CASSHTGYTEAFF,TGTGCCAGCAGCCATACAGGTTACACTGAAGCTTTCTTT,few,TRBV14,.,TRBJ1-1
CASSQGELGDEQYF,TGCGCCAGCAGCCAAGGGGAGTTAGGCGACGAGCAGTACTTC,.,TRBV4-1,.,TRBJ2-7
CASSTPGSYEQYF,TGTGCCAGCAGTACCCCGGGCTCCTACGAGCAGTACTTC,once,TRBV6-2/TRBV6-3,.,TRBJ2-7
CASSGRQSSYEQYF,TGTGCCAGCAGTGGGAGACAGTCCTCCTACGAGCAGTACTTC,.,TRBV25-1,.,TRBJ2-7
CASSPGWKLYNEQFF,TGCGCCAGCAGCCCCGGGTGGAAGCTATACAATGAGCAGTTCTTC,.,TRBV5-1,.,TRBJ2-1
CASRLTGHLTTF,TGTGCCAGCAGACTAACGGGACACCTCACCACCTTC,.,TRBV2,.,TRBJ1-2
CASRPDRGVQETQYF,TGTGCCAGTAGGCCCGACAGGGGAGTCCAAGAGACCCAGTACTTC,.,TRBV19,TRBD1,TRBJ2-5
CASSLGPGQGPFTLHF,TGCGCCAGCAGCTTGGGACCGGGACAGGGACCTTTTACCCTCCACTTT,.,TRBV5-1,TRBD1,TRBJ1-6
CASSSGQGADTQYF,TGCGCCAGCAGCTCCGGCCAGGGGGCAGATACGCAGTATTTT,once,TRBV5-1,TRBD1,TRBJ2-3
CASSLVAGTAPGDQFF,TGCGCCAGCAGCCTAGTAGCGGGAACCGCCCCGGGTGATCAGTTCTTC,.,TRBV5-1,TRBD2,TRBJ2-1
CASRGQGAVEQYF,TGTGCCAGCAGAGGACAGGGGGCAGTAGAGCAGTACTTC,.,TRBV28,TRBD1,TRBJ2-7